Below, one T cell receptor beta chain is given with its context. The data originate from a study of T cells in Graves' hyperthyroidism and ophthalmopathy. CDR3 length equals 15 residues. Trimming took 6 bases from V and 8 from J, leaving 20 bases between them. The CDR3 regions of TCR beta were amplified from RNA transcripts. HTBI primers were employed in a first-round RT-PCR of the TCR CDR3. MiXCR, applied by TCRdb to the multiplex PCR reads, yields one record per CDR3 protein. In the table there are hundreds of thousands of distinct CDR3 sequences, less than 25% of which are singletons. The source material was blood. The sequence was collected from a young man with Graves' ophthalmopathy. The chain carries TRBV12-3 or TRBV12-4 and TRBJ2-1; no clear D. In DNA form, the CDR3 reads TGTGCCAGCAGACCTGGCGCAGGAGCTGGGTATGAGCAGTTCTTC. It codes for CASRPGAGAGYEQFF.